These 16 T cell receptor beta chains share one sample of origin, sequenced in a study of T cells in localized non-small cell lung cancer. Measured with immunoSEQ multiplex PCR; TCRdb has only the in-frame clones, and not every one. Among approximately 81,000 clones listed, around 89% were seen once. The sample in question was peripheral blood, obtained before any cancer treatment. The receptors originated from a woman aged 35-70 years with stage I squamous cell lung carcinoma.

The gene calls are TRBV30 and TRBJ2-5, with TRBD2 as a possible D gene (6 bases). Germline-derived CDR1 and CDR2 are GTSNPN and SVGIG (reference sequence). V was cut by 3 bases and J by 5 bases, with 22 bases left in between. This CDR3 is 16 amino acids long. CDR3 sequence reads: CAWRGKPGLRGETQYF. The CDR3 coding sequence is TGTGCCTGGAGGGGTAAGCCGGGACTCCGGGGCGAGACCCAGTACTTC.

The rearrangement links TRBV5-4 to TRBJ1-2; a possible D gene is TRBD1 (5 bases). Trimming took 0 bases from V and 4 from J, leaving 13 bases between them. CDR1 is SGHNT, CDR2 YYREEE, per germline (reference sequence). This CDR3 has 15 residues. CDR3 bases: TGTGCCAGCAGCTTGGCTGGGGCGCTGGGCTATGGCTACACCTTC. Encoded protein: CASSLAGALGYGYTF.

This chain joins TRBV7-8 and TRBJ2-5; 9 bases map to TRBD1. Germline V lookup: CDR1 SGHVS, CDR2 FQNEAQ. This CDR3 spans 16 amino acids. V lost 6 bases and J lost 5; bases outside the gene matches: 13. The CDR3 DNA reads TGTGCCAGCAGGAGTTGGCAGGGACAGGGCCAGGAGACCCAGTACTTC. As protein: CASRSWQGQGQETQYF.

The V gene is TRBV30, the J gene TRBJ1-1; 7 bases agree with TRBD1. Germline CDR1 and CDR2: GTSNPN and SVGIG (reference sequence). The CDR3 has 13 amino acids. The junction had 6 bases not matched to a gene; V was cut back by 8 bases and J by 0 bases. The CDR3, as DNA: TGTGCCAGTCAGACAGGGATGAACACTGAAGCTTTCTTT. Its protein product is CASQTGMNTEAFF. The full variable domain, completed using reference TRBV30 and TRBJ1-1, is SQTIHQWPATLVQPVGSPLSLECTVEGTSNPNLYWYRQAAGRGLQLLFYSVGIGQISSEVPQNLSASRPQDRQFILSSKKLLLSDSGFYLCASQTGMNTEAFFGQGTRLTVV.

The genes are TRBV2 and TRBJ2-7; tentative D call: TRBD2 (6 bases). V was shortened by 10 bases and J by 5 bases, with 9 bases between the two germline ends. CDR1 and CDR2 (germline): SNHLY, FYNNEI. The CDR3 runs to 10 residues. CDR3 protein: CATRGNEQYF. The CDR3 coding sequence is TGTGCCACCCGCGGGAACGAGCAGTACTTC.

This clone showed up just a few times. The rearrangement links TRBV11-2 to TRBJ2-7; TRBD1 matches at 7 bases. The CDR3 runs to 15 residues. Germline CDR1 is SGHAT and CDR2 is FQNNGV. The ends lost 5 bases at V and 0 bases at J; junction bases unmatched: 7. The CDR3 is CASSHRDSDSYEQYF. The CDR3 DNA is TGTGCCAGCAGCCACCGGGACAGCGACTCCTACGAGCAGTACTTC.

Only a few counts were recorded for this clone. CDR3 residues: CASSSTVGPGYTF. CDR3 in DNA: TGTGCCAGCAGTAGTACAGTGGGTCCTGGCTACACCTTC. The chain recombines TRBV2 with TRBJ1-2; no firm D call. Per the germline V gene, CDR1 is SNHLY and CDR2 is FYNNEI. CDR3 length equals 13 residues. The V end lost 5 bases, the J end lost 7 bases, and 14 bases lay between the germline ends.

The chain carries TRBV4-2 and TRBJ2-5; 10 positions match TRBD2. CDR3 length: 16 residues. The germline CDR1 and CDR2 sequences are LGHNA and YNFKEQ. Unmatched junction bases numbered 4, after V lost 0 bases and J lost 3 bases. The CDR3: CASSQELSGGEETQYF. The CDR3, as DNA: TGTGCCAGCAGCCAAGAGTTGAGCGGGGGGGAAGAGACCCAGTACTTC.

The chain uses TRBV10-3 and TRBJ1-5; D is possibly TRBD1 (6 bases). The CDR3 has 16 amino acids. CDR1 is ENHRY and CDR2 is SYGVKD in the germline V gene. Deletions cut 0 bases from V and 3 bases from J, with 12 bases between. Here the CDR3 DNA reads TGTGCCATCAGTGAGTCGAGCAGGGGTTTCAATCAGCCCCAGCATTTT. Residues: CAISESSRGFNQPQHF.

This chain connects TRBV21-1 to TRBJ1-2; TRBD1, as called in the table, went unchecked against the DNA. TRBV21-1 is a pseudogene locus. This CDR3 region has 16 residues. CDR3 bases: TGTGCCAGCAGCACCCATCAGGGGGCCCCCAACTATGGCTACACCTTC. Translating it yields CASSTHQGAPNYGYTF.

This rearrangement joins TRBV6-5 to TRBJ1-1; D possibly corresponds to TRBD1 (5 bases). The CDR3 covers 15 residues. Germline V CDR1 and CDR2: MNHEY, SVGAGI. Between the trimmed V and J ends, which lost 0 bases and 6 bases, there was a span of 14 bases. CDR3 sequence (DNA): TGTGCCAGCAGTTACTCGGGCAGGGTGATCGCTGAAGCTTTCTTT. Its translation: CASSYSGRVIAEAFF.

The V call is TRBV4-2, the J call TRBJ1-2, with 7 bases aligning to TRBD1. Germline V gene lookup returns CDR1 LGHNA and CDR2 YNFKEQ. With V trimmed by 1 base and J by 2 bases, 10 bases remained unmatched. This CDR3 contains 17 residues. CDR3 coding DNA: TGTGCCAGCAGCCAAGCTGGGGGGGTAGGGGGCAACTATGGCTACACCTTC. This encodes CASSQAGGVGGNYGYTF.

J is TRBJ2-3 and V is TRBV5-1, with D possibly matching TRBD2 (5 bases). V lost 4 bases, J lost 2 bases, and 17 bases lay in between. Germline lookup yields CDR1 SGHRS and CDR2 YFSETQ. This CDR3 is 16 amino acids long. CDR3 coding DNA: TGCGCCAGCAGCCTAGGACTCACCGGGTCCACAGATACGCAGTATTTT. Residues: CASSLGLTGSTDTQYF.

The CDR3 here is CASSHPSRTRIYGYTF. The CDR3 DNA follows: TGCGCCAGCAGTCACCCTTCCCGGACGCGCATTTATGGCTACACCTTC. This rearrangement joins TRBV23-1 to TRBJ1-2; no definite D call. TRBV23-1 has ORF status, its function being uncertain. With 3 bases removed from V and 5 bases from J, the gap between germline ends came to 19 bases. CDR3 size: 16 residues.

V gene TRBV4-1 combines with J gene TRBJ1-2; no reliable D call. This CDR3 has 14 amino acids. The germline V and J ends were trimmed by 1 base and 1 base, with 7 bases remaining between them. Germline lookup yields CDR1 MGHRA and CDR2 YSYEKL. In nucleotides, the CDR3 is TGCGCCAGCAGCCAAGGTCCCGTTAACTATGGCTACACCTTC. Protein: CASSQGPVNYGYTF.

CDR3 sequence: CASSFRVTTQYF. CDR3 nucleotides: TGTGCCAGCAGTTTCCGCGTGACAACACAGTACTTC. The chain carries TRBV6-5 and TRBJ2-7; no firm D call. The germline CDR1 and CDR2 sequences are MNHEY and SVGAGI. The CDR3 contains 12 residues. Trimming cost V 4 bases and J 10 bases, with 14 bases left between them.